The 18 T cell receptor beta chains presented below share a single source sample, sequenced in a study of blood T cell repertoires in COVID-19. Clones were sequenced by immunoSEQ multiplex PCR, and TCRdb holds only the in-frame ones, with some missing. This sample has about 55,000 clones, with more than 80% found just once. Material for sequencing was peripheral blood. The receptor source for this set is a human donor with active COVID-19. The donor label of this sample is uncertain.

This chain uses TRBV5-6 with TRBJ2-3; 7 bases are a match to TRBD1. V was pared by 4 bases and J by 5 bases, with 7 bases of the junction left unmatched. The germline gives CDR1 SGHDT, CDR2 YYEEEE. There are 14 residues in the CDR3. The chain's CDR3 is CASSRGGVGDTQYF. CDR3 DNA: TGTGCCAGCAGCCGAGGGGGCGTGGGAGATACGCAGTATTTT. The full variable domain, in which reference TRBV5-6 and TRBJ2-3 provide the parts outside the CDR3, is DAGVTQSPTHLIKTRGQQVTLRCSPKSGHDTVSWYQQALGQGPQFIFQYYEEEERQRGNFPDRFSGHQFPNYSSELNVNALLLGDSALYLCASSRGGVGDTQYFGPGTRLTVL.

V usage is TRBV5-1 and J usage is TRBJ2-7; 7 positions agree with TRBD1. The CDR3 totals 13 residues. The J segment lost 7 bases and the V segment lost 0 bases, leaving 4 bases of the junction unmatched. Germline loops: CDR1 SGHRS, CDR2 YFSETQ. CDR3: CASSLEGGWEQYV. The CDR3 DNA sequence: TGCGCCAGCAGCTTGGAAGGGGGCTGGGAGCAGTACGTC.

The CDR3 loop reads CASSPDRDTTDTQYF. DNA for the CDR3: TGTGCCAGCAGCCCAGACCGGGATACCACAGATACGCAGTATTTT. This chain uses TRBV3-1 (or the pseudogene TRBV3-2) with TRBJ2-3; tentative D call: TRBD2 (5 bases). V gave up 4 bases and J gave up 2 bases, with 13 bases separating them. The CDR3 spans 15 residues. The germline V gene has CDR1 LGHDT and CDR2 YNNKEL (reference sequence).

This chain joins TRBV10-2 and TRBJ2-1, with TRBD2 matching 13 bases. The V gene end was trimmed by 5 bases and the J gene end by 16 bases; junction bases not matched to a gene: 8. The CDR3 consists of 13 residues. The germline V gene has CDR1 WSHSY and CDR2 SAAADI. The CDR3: CASSYTSGGAGFF. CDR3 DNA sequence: TGCGCCAGCAGTTATACTAGCGGGGGGGCCGGATTCTTC.

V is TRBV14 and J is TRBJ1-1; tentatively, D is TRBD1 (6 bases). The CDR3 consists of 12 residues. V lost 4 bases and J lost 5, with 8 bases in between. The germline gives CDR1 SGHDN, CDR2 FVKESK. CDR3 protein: CASSRTGTEAFF. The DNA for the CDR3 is TGTGCCAGCAGCCGAACAGGGACTGAAGCTTTCTTT.

CDR3 nucleotides: TGTGCCAGTAGCATGCGGGACGACAAAGAGACCCAGTACTTC. Translated, it gives CASSMRDDKETQYF. V and J are TRBV19 and TRBJ2-5; D possibly corresponds to TRBD2 (6 bases). With 6 bases removed from V and 3 bases from J, the gap between germline ends came to 14 bases. Germline CDR1 reads LNHDA; CDR2 reads SQIVND (reference sequence). The CDR3 loop spans 14 amino acids.

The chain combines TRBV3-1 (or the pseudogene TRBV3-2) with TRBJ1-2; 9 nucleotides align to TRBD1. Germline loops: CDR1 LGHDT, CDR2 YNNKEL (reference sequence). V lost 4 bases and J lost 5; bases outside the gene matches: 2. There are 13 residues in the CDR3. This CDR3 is CASSPGQGYGYTF. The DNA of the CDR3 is TGTGCCAGCAGCCCGGGACAGGGTTATGGCTACACCTTC.

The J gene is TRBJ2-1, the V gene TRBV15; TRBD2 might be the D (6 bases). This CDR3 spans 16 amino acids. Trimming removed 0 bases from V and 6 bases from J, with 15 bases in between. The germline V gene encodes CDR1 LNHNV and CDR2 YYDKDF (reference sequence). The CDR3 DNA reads TGTGCCACCAGCAGAGATTCGGGAGCGCGCTCCAATGAGCAGTTCTTC. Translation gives CATSRDSGARSNEQFF.

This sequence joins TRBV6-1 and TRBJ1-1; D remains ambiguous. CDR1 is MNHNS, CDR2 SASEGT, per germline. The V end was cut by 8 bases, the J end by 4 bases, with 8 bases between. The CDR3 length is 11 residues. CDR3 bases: TGTGCCAGCCATCTAGGCACTGAAGCTTTCTTT. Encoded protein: CASHLGTEAFF.

The CDR3 loop reads CASINRDLLNTEAFF. CDR3 DNA: TGTGCCAGCATAAACAGGGATTTGTTGAACACTGAAGCTTTCTTT. The rearrangement uses TRBV6-5 and TRBJ1-1, with a tentative D call TRBD1 (6 bases). Germline-derived CDR1 and CDR2 are MNHEY and SVGAGI. V was shortened by 7 bases and J by 0 bases, with 15 bases between the two germline ends. The CDR3 covers 15 residues.

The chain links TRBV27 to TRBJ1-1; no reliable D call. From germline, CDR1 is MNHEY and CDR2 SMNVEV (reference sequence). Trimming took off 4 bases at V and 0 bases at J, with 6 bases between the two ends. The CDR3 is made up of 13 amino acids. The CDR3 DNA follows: TGTGCCAGCAGTTCTTTTATGAACACTGAAGCTTTCTTT. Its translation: CASSSFMNTEAFF.

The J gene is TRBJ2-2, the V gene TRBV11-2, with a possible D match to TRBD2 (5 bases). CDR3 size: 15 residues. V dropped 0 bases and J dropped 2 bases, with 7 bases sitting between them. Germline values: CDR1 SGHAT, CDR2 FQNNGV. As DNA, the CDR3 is TGTGCCAGCAGCTTAGACGGAGGAAACACCGGGGAGCTGTTTTTT. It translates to CASSLDGGNTGELFF. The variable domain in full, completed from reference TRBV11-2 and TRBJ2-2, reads EAGVAQSPRYKIIEKRQSVAFWCNPISGHATLYWYQQILGQGPKLLIQFQNNGVVDDSQLPKDRFSAERLKGVDSTLKIQPAKLEDSAVYLCASSLDGGNTGELFFGEGSRLTVL.

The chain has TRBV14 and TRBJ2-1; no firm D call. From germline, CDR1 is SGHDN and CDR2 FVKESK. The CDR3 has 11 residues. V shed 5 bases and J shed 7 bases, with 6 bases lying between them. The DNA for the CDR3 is TGTGCCAGCAGCGCGGTGAATGAGCAGTTCTTC. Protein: CASSAVNEQFF.

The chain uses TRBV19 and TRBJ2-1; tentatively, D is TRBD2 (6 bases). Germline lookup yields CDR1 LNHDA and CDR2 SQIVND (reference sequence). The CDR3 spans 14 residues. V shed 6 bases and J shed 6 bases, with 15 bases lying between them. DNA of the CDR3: TGTGCCAGTAGGCCGGGACTCCCAGGCAATGAGCAGTTCTTC. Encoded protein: CASRPGLPGNEQFF.

The CDR3 protein is CASSLFISDEQFF. The CDR3 nucleotides are TGTGCCAGCAGTTTATTTATATCGGATGAGCAGTTCTTC. V is TRBV27 and J is TRBJ2-1, with no clear D. Germline V CDR1 and CDR2: MNHEY, SMNVEV (reference sequence). V gave up 1 base and J gave up 8 bases, with 9 bases separating them. CDR3 size: 13 residues.

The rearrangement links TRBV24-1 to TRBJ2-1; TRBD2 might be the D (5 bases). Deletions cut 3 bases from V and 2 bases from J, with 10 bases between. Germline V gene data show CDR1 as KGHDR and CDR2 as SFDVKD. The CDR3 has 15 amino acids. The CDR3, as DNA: TGTGCCACCAGTGATCCTAGCAGTCCCTACAATGAGCAGTTCTTC. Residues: CATSDPSSPYNEQFF.

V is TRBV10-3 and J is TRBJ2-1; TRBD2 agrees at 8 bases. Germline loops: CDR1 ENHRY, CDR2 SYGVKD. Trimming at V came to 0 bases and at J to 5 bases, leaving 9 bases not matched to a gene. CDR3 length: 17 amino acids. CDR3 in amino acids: CAISESLTGGINNEQFF. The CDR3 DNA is TGTGCCATCAGTGAGTCGCTGACGGGGGGGATAAACAATGAGCAGTTCTTC.

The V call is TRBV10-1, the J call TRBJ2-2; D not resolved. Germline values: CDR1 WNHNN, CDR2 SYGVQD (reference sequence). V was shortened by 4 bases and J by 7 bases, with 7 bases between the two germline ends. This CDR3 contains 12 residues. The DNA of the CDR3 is TGCGCCAGCAGTGCCCCGGTCGGGGAGCTGTTTTTT. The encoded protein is CASSAPVGELFF.